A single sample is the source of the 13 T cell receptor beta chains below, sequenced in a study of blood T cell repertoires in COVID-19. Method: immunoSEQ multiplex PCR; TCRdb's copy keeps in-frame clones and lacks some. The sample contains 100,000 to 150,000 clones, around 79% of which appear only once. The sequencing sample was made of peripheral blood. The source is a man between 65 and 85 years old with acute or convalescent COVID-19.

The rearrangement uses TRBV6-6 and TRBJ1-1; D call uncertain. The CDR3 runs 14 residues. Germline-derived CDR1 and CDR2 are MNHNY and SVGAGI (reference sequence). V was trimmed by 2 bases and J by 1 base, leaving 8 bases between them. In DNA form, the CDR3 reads TGTGCCAGCAGTTACCCGACACGGAACACTGAAGCTTTCTTT. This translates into CASSYPTRNTEAFF.

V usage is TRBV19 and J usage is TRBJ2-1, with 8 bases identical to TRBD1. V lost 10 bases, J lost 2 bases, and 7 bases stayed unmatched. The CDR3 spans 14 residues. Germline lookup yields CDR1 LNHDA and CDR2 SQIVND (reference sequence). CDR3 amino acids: CATNPGGTYNEQFF. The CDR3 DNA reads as TGTGCCACTAACCCAGGGGGCACCTACAATGAGCAGTTCTTC. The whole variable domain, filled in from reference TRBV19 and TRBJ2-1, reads DGGITQSPKYLFRKEGQNVTLSCEQNLNHDAMYWYRQDPGQGLRLIYYSQIVNDFQKGDIAEGYSVSREKKESFPLTVTSAQKNPTAFYLCATNPGGTYNEQFFGPGTRLTVL.

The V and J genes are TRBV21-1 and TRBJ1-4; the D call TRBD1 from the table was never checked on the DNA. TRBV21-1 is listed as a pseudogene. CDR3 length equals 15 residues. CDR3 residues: CASSKARGRSEKLFF. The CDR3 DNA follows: TGTGCCAGCAGCAAAGCCAGGGGGCGCAGTGAAAAACTGTTTTTT.

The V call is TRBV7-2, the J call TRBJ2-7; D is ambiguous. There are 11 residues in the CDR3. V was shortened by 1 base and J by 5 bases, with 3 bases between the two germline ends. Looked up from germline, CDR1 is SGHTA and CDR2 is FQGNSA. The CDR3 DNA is TGTGCCAGCAGCTTAGGCGACGAGCAGTACTTC. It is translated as CASSLGDEQYF.

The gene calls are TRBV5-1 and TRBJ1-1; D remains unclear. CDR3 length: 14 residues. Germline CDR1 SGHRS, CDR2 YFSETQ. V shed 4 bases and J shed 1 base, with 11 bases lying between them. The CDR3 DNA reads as TGCGCCAGCAGCCCATATACAGAGAACACTGAAGCTTTCTTT. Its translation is CASSPYTENTEAFF.

CDR3 sequence: CASSEDRGTKNIQYF. CDR3 nucleotides: TGTGCCAGCAGCGAAGACCGAGGGACCAAAAACATTCAGTACTTC. The gene calls are TRBV9 and TRBJ2-4; tentative D call: TRBD2 (5 bases). The V end lost 3 bases, the J end lost 2 bases, and 12 bases lay between the germline ends. The CDR3 sequence is 15 residues long. Germline V gene data show CDR1 as SGDLS and CDR2 as YYNGEE. Combining the CDR3 with reference TRBV9 and TRBJ2-4 gives the whole variable domain DSGVTQTPKHLITATGQRVTLRCSPRSGDLSVYWYQQSLDQGLQFLIQYYNGEERAKGNILERFSAQQFPDLHSELNLSSLELGDSALYFCASSEDRGTKNIQYFGAGTRLSVL.

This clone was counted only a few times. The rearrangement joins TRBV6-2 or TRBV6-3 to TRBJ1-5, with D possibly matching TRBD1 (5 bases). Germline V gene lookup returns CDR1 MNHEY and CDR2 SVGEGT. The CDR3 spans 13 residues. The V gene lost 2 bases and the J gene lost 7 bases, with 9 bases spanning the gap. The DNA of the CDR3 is TGTGCCAGCAGTTACCAGGGAGGCCAGCCCCAGCATTTT. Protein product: CASSYQGGQPQHF.

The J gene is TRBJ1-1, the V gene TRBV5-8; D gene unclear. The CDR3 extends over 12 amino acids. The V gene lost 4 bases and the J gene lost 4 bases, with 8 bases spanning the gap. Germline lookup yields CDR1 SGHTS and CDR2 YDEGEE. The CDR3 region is CASSPKTTEAFF. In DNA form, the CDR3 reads TGTGCCAGCAGCCCTAAAACCACTGAAGCTTTCTTT.

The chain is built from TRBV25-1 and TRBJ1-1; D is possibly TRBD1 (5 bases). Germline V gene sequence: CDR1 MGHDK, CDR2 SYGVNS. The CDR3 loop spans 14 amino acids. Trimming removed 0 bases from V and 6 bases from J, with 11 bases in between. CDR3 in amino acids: CASSEYHGGSEAFF. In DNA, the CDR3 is TGTGCCAGCAGTGAATATCACGGGGGATCTGAAGCTTTCTTT.

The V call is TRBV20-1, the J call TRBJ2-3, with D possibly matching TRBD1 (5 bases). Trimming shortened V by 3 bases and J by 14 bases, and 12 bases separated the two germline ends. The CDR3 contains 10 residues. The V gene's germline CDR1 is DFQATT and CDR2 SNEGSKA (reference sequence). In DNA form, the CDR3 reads TGCAGTGCTAGCCGGACAAGACCGTATTTT. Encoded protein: CSASRTRPYF.

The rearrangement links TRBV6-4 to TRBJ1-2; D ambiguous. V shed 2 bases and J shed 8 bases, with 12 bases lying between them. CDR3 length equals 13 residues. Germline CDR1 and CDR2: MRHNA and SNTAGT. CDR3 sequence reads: CASSDGSHGGYTF. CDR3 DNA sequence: TGTGCCAGCAGTGACGGCAGCCACGGGGGCTACACCTTC.

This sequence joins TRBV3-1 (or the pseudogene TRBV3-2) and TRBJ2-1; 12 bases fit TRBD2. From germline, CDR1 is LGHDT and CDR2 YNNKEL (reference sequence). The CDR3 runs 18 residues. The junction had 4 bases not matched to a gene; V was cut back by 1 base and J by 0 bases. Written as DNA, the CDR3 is TGTGCCAGCAGCCAAGTTACTAGCGGGGGGAGCTCCTACAATGAGCAGTTCTTC. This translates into CASSQVTSGGSSYNEQFF.

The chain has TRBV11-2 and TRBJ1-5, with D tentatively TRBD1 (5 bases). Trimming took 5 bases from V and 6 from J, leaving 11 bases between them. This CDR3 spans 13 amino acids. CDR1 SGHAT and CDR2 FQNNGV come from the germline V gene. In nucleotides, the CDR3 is TGTGCCAGCAGCGTTCAGGGTGGTCAGCCCCAGCATTTT. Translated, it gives CASSVQGGQPQHF.